This is a list of T cell receptor beta chains from one sample in a study of technical replicates of blood from a handful of donors. Only in-frame clones appear in the TCRdb table, and some are missing; sequencing was by immunoSEQ multiplex PCR. Among fewer than 100,000 clones listed, 85% to 95% were seen once. The specimen was T cells isolated from PBMCs. Receptors were obtained from a human donor in good health. The CDR3 runs from the conserved cysteine through the conserved F or W. Fields, in order: clone size, J gene, D gene, V gene, CDR3 DNA, CDR3 protein. The D gene is left open where the match is weak. Clone size, where shown, is once, few, many, or a class for clones that have expanded.

-	TRBJ2-7	TRBD2	TRBV7-9	TGTGCCAGCAGCTTAACGGGAGGGCCGGGTGAGCAGTACTTC	CASSLTGGPGEQYF
-	TRBJ1-3	TRBD1	TRBV6-5	TGTGCCAGCAGTTCGGACAGGGGTAGGGACACCATATATTTT	CASSSDRGRDTIYF
-	TRBJ2-3	TRBD2	TRBV9	TGTGCCAGCAGCGTAGCTCCTAGCGGGCCCACAGATACGCAGTATTTT	CASSVAPSGPTDTQYF
-	TRBJ1-2	-	TRBV5-6	TGTGCCAGCAGCTTTGCTTACAGTGGCTACACCTTC	CASSFAYSGYTF
-	TRBJ2-3	TRBD2	TRBV2	TGTGCCAGCAGCAACCCCGAGGGACTAGAGGTAGATACGCAGTATTTT	CASSNPEGLEVDTQYF
-	TRBJ2-5	TRBD2	TRBV19	TGTGCCAGTAGTTCCTTTAGCGGGATCCAAGAGACCCAGTACTTC	CASSSFSGIQETQYF
once	TRBJ1-2	-	TRBV6-1	TGTGCCAGTCGGAGAGCTAACTATGGCTACACCTTC	CASRRANYGYTF
-	TRBJ2-5	TRBD1	TRBV2	TGTGCCAGCCTCCGGGACAGGGCTGTTTTGGCCCAGTACTTC	CASLRDRAVLAQYF
-	TRBJ1-5	-	TRBV2	TGTGCCAGCAGTGCACAGCCCTATAGCAATCAGCCCCAGCATTTT	CASSAQPYSNQPQHF
-	TRBJ2-5	TRBD2	TRBV10-3	TGTGCCATCAGTGGTACTAGCGGGAGGAACGGAGAGACCCAGTACTTC	CAISGTSGRNGETQYF
-	TRBJ1-2	-	TRBV30	TGTGCCTGGAGTGTACCCTTCCAGGGTTATGGCTACACCTTC	CAWSVPFQGYGYTF
-	TRBJ1-1	TRBD1	TRBV7-9	TGTGCCAGCAGCTCACTCGACAGGGAGGCTTTCTTT	CASSSLDREAFF
-	TRBJ1-2	TRBD1	TRBV19	TGTGCCAGTAGTGAGACAGGGGACTATGGCTACACCTTC	CASSETGDYGYTF
-	TRBJ1-1	TRBD1	TRBV27	TGTGCCAGCAGTCCCGGGACAGGGACAAGGACTGAAGCTTTCTTT	CASSPGTGTRTEAFF
-	TRBJ1-4	-	TRBV9	TGTGCCAGCAGCGTAGGTCTGGGCGAAAAACTGTTTTTT	CASSVGLGEKLFF
-	TRBJ2-1	TRBD2	TRBV7-8	TGTGCCAGCAGCTTAGGGGTAGCGGGAGGTTCGAATGAGCAGTTCTTC	CASSLGVAGGSNEQFF
-	TRBJ2-5	TRBD1	TRBV7-7	TGTGCTAGCAGCTTAGAGACAGGGGAAGAGACCCAGTACTTC	CASSLETGEETQYF
-	TRBJ2-1	-	TRBV9	TGTGCCAGCAGCGTAGGCGGCTCCTACAATGAGCAGTTCTTC	CASSVGGSYNEQFF
-	TRBJ1-5	-	TRBV28	TGTGCCAGCGACAGGACCGTTGCAAGGCAGCCCCAGCATTTT	CASDRTVARQPQHF
-	TRBJ2-4	-	TRBV30	TGTGCCTGGAGTGCGGGGTCCAAAAACATTCAGTACTTC	CAWSAGSKNIQYF
-	TRBJ2-5	TRBD2	TRBV19	TGTGCCAGTAGTCAAGGACTAGCCGGGGAGACCCAGTACTTC	CASSQGLAGETQYF
-	TRBJ1-2	-	TRBV6-6	TGTGCCAGCAGTTATCCCCTACAGTCCTATGGCTACACCTTC	CASSYPLQSYGYTF
-	TRBJ2-7	TRBD2	TRBV10-1	TGCGTCAGCACACTAGCGGGAAAACCAGCGGGTGAGCAGTACTTC	CVSTLAGKPAGEQYF
-	TRBJ1-1	-	TRBV19	TGTGCCAGCCGGACAGTGAACACTGAAGCTTTCTTT	CASRTVNTEAFF
-	TRBJ1-2	-	TRBV19	TGTGCCAGTAGTAAAAGTAGCTATGGCTACACCTTC	CASSKSSYGYTF
-	TRBJ2-1	TRBD2	TRBV27	TGTGCCAGCAGTCTAACAATAGCGGGGTACAATGAGCAGTTCTTC	CASSLTIAGYNEQFF
-	TRBJ2-1	TRBD2	TRBV9	TGTGCCAGCAGCTCGCGGACTAGCGTATCCTACAATGAGCAGTTCTTC	CASSSRTSVSYNEQFF
-	TRBJ2-2	-	TRBV5-4	TGTGCCAGCAGCTTGGGAAACGGGGGGAACACCGGGGAGCTGTTTTTT	CASSLGNGGNTGELFF
-	TRBJ2-6	TRBD1	TRBV27	TGTGCCAGCAGCACAGGGGGAACTGGGGCCAACGTCCTGACTTTC	CASSTGGTGANVLTF
-	TRBJ2-5	TRBD2	TRBV5-4	TGTGCCAGCAGCCCCGGACTAGCGGGAGTAGAGACCCAGTACTTC	CASSPGLAGVETQYF
-	TRBJ1-3	TRBD1	TRBV7-3	TGTGCCAGCAGCCCCTGGACAGGTACTGGAAACACCATATATTTT	CASSPWTGTGNTIYF
-	TRBJ2-1	TRBD2	TRBV9	TGTGCCAGCAGCGAGAGGGGCGGGACTACCGACAATGAGCAGTTCTTC	CASSERGGTTDNEQFF
-	TRBJ1-5	TRBD1	TRBV6-1	TGTGCCAGCAACAGGGGGCAGGATCAGCCCCAGCATTTT	CASNRGQDQPQHF
once	TRBJ2-1	-	TRBV9	TGTGCCAGCAGCGTAGAGGGGGGAGGGGTTTACACTGAGCAGTTCTTC	CASSVEGGGVYTEQFF
-	TRBJ1-5	TRBD1	TRBV28	TGTGCCAGCAGTTTAATTACCGCGACAGGGTATAGCAATCAGCCCCAGCATTTT	CASSLITATGYSNQPQHF
-	TRBJ2-3	TRBD2	TRBV5-1	TGCGCCAGCAGCGTGCTAGGGATAGCGGGAGATACGCAGTATTTT	CASSVLGIAGDTQYF
-	TRBJ2-3	TRBD1	TRBV5-5	TGTGCCAGCAGCTCGGGACAGGGGAGCGCAGATACGCAGTATTTT	CASSSGQGSADTQYF
-	TRBJ2-1	-	TRBV9	TGTGCCAGCAGCGTAACCGGACAGAAATACAATGAGCAGTTCTTC	CASSVTGQKYNEQFF
once	TRBJ2-4	TRBD1	TRBV29-1	TGCAGCGTTGCGGCGACAGGGGAAAACATTCAGTACTTC	CSVAATGENIQYF
-	TRBJ2-1	TRBD2	TRBV5-8	TGTGCCAGCAGTTTCAAACTAGCGCCGAGCTCCTACAATGAGCAGTTCTTC	CASSFKLAPSSYNEQFF
-	TRBJ1-5	TRBD1	TRBV7-3	TGTGCCAGCAGCCGTGACAGGGATAATCAGCCCCAGCATTTT	CASSRDRDNQPQHF
-	TRBJ1-3	TRBD1	TRBV7-9	TGTGCCAGCAGCTCAGGGGGTCAGGGAAACACCATATATTTT	CASSSGGQGNTIYF
-	TRBJ2-7	TRBD2	TRBV19	TGTGCCAGTAGTAAGTTAGCGGGAGGTGACTTACTTTCCTACGAGCAGTACTTC	CASSKLAGGDLLSYEQYF